This is a list of T cell receptor beta chains from one sample in a study of cytomegalovirus exposure and HLA in healthy donors. Sequencing was performed with immunoSEQ multiplex PCR; in TCRdb, only in-frame clones are kept and a portion is missing. There are about 110,000 clones in the sample; 70% to 80% occur only once, and about 2.8% lies in the top ten. Sequencing was performed on PBMCs. The origin of the receptors is a female donor in good health and CMV-seronegative. Both conserved end residues are part of each CDR3. The order of the fields is J gene, D gene, V gene, CDR3 protein. A D gene is named only where the DNA matches it firmly.

>TRBJ2-2|TRBD2|TRBV4-2
CASSQEKREYTGELFF
>TRBJ1-2|TRBD1|TRBV2
CASSVADRDNGCTF
>TRBJ1-3|.|TRBV15
CATSSVLSGNTIYF
>TRBJ2-1|.|TRBV6-1
CASSEYRIPNEQFF
>TRBJ2-7|.|TRBV28
CASSLAGPLHEQYF
>TRBJ2-1|TRBD2|TRBV30
CAWSDLAGNEQFF
>TRBJ1-2|.|TRBV28
CASSLTQTYGYTF
>TRBJ2-1|.|TRBV30
CAWSRYSYNEQFF
>TRBJ1-5|.|TRBV27
CASSGHSSQPQHF
>TRBJ2-1|.|TRBV5-5
CASSLGGVRSYNEQFF
>TRBJ2-1|TRBD2|TRBV7-2
CASSRTGTRGREQFF
>TRBJ1-3|.|TRBV13
CASSPLGVSGNTIYF
>TRBJ2-7|.|TRBV7-2
CASSLEASRYEQYF